A single sample is the source of the 7 T cell receptor beta chains below, sequenced in a study of a mutant IDH1 vaccine in newly diagnosed glioma. These receptors are not linked to any known antigen. Documented time point: week 23, last vaccination. The content of each vaccine dose was 300 ug of mutant IDH1 20-mer peptide, and topical imiquimod accompanied it. TCRdb keeps only in-frame clones here, not all; method: immunoSEQ multiplex PCR. The top ten clones hold around 2.4% of a sample with over 25,000 clones, 88% of them seen once. The sequences come from PBMCs, collected from a glioma patient whose treatment included an IDH1 peptide vaccine. Receptor source: a middle-aged man with glioma.

The chain is built from TRBV19 and TRBJ2-1; D remains ambiguous. V was clipped by 3 bases and J by 8 bases, with 14 bases between them. The CDR3 is 14 residues long. Germline V gene data show CDR1 as LNHDA and CDR2 as SQIVND (reference sequence). The CDR3 sequence: CASSILPGSDEQFF. In DNA, the CDR3 is TGTGCCAGTAGTATCTTGCCCGGCTCGGATGAGCAGTTCTTC. Complete variable domain (other parts from reference TRBV19 and TRBJ2-1): DGGITQSPKYLFRKEGQNVTLSCEQNLNHDAMYWYRQDPGQGLRLIYYSQIVNDFQKGDIAEGYSVSREKKESFPLTVTSAQKNPTAFYLCASSILPGSDEQFFGPGTRLTVL.

This chain uses TRBV7-2 with TRBJ1-5; no reliable D call. Trimming removed 4 bases from V and 2 bases from J, with 6 bases in between. Per the germline V gene, CDR1 is SGHTA and CDR2 is FQGNSA. The CDR3 spans 13 residues. The CDR3 sequence is CASSSRGNQPQHF. In DNA form, the CDR3 reads TGTGCCAGCAGCTCCCGGGGCAATCAGCCCCAGCATTTT.

This CDR3 is CASGGNQPQHF. In nucleotides, the CDR3 is TGTGCCAGCGGGGGCAATCAGCCCCAGCATTTT. The chain is built from TRBV7-2 and TRBJ1-5; no definite D call. The CDR3 runs to 11 residues. CDR1 and CDR2 from the germline V gene are SGHTA and FQGNSA. V dropped 8 bases and J dropped 2 bases, with 4 bases sitting between them.

The chain joins TRBV28 to TRBJ2-7; the D is unclear. Trimming removed 5 bases from V and 5 bases from J, with 13 bases in between. The CDR3 extends over 13 amino acids. Per the germline V gene, CDR1 is MDHEN and CDR2 is SYDVKM. CDR3 in DNA: TGTGCCAGCAGTCCCCTGGTCCCCGACGAGCAGTACTTC. Translating gives CASSPLVPDEQYF.

The chain couples TRBV30 to TRBJ1-2; 7 bases fit TRBD1. V lost 1 base to trimming and J lost 6 bases; unmatched junction nucleotides: 14. This CDR3 is built from 16 residues. CDR1 is GTSNPN and CDR2 is SVGIG in the germline V gene (reference sequence). In DNA form, the CDR3 reads TGTGCCTGGAGTGCGCTGACAGGGAGCGGTGGAAATGGCTACACCTTC. Protein product: CAWSALTGSGGNGYTF.

The chain couples TRBV30 to TRBJ1-5; tentative D call: TRBD1 (6 bases). There are 13 residues in the CDR3. The V end lost 2 bases, the J end lost 8 bases, and 13 bases lay between the germline ends. CDR1 and CDR2 (germline): GTSNPN, SVGIG (reference sequence). CDR3 residues: CAWSPGDLKPQHF. CDR3 sequence (DNA): TGTGCCTGGAGTCCAGGGGACCTGAAGCCCCAGCATTTT.

The chain is built from TRBV7-9 and TRBJ1-3; D gene uncertain. V was pared by 1 base and J by 4 bases, with 5 bases between. In germline, CDR1 is SEHNR, CDR2 FQNEAQ (reference sequence). CDR3 length equals 13 residues. The CDR3 region has the DNA TGTGCCAGCAGCTTAGGTCTAGGAAACACCATATATTTT. Translated: CASSLGLGNTIYF.